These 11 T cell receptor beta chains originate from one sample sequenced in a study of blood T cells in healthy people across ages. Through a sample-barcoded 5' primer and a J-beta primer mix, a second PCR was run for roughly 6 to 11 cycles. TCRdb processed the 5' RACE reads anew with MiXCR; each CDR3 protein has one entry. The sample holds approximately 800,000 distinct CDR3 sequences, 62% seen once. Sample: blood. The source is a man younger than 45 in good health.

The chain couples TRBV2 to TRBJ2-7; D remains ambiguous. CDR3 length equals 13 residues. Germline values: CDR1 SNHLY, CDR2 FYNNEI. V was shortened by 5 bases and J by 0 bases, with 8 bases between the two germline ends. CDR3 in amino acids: CASSPLNSYEQYF. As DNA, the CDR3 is TGTGCCAGCAGTCCACTGAACTCCTACGAGCAGTACTTC. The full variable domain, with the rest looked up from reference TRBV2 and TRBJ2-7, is EPEVTQTPSHQVTQMGQEVILRCVPISNHLYFYWYRQILGQKVEFLVSFYNNEISEKSEIFDDQFSVERPDGSNFTLKIRSTKLEDSAMYFCASSPLNSYEQYFGPGTRLTVT.

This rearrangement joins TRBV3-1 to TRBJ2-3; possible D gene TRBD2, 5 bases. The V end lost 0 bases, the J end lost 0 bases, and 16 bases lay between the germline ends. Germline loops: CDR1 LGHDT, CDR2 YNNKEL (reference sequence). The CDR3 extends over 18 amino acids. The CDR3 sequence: CASSQELWARGSTDTQYF. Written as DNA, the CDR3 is TGTGCCAGCAGCCAAGAGTTGTGGGCCCGGGGAAGCACAGATACGCAGTATTTT.

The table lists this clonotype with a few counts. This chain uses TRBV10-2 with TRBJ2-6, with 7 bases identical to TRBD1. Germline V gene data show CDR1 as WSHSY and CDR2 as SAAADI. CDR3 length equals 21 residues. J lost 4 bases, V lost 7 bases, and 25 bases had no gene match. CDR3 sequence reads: CASIPTLYYPTTGPGANVLTF. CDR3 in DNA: TGCGCCAGCATTCCCACACTCTATTATCCTACGACAGGGCCCGGGGCCAACGTCCTGACTTTC.

The CDR3: CASSEWGGATAEAFF. CDR3 nucleotide sequence: TGTGCCAGCAGTGAATGGGGCGGGGCGACAGCTGAAGCTTTCTTT. This chain links TRBV25-1 with TRBJ1-1; tentatively, D is TRBD1 (5 bases). Looked up from germline, CDR1 is MGHDK and CDR2 is SYGVNS. The V end was cut by 1 base, the J end by 6 bases, with 15 bases between. CDR3 size: 15 residues. Filled out from reference TRBV25-1 and TRBJ1-1, the complete variable domain reads EADIYQTPRYLVIGTGKKITLECSQTMGHDKMYWYQQDPGMELHLIHYSYGVNSTEKGDLSSESTVSRIRTEHFPLTLESARPSHTSQYLCASSEWGGATAEAFFGQGTRLTVV.

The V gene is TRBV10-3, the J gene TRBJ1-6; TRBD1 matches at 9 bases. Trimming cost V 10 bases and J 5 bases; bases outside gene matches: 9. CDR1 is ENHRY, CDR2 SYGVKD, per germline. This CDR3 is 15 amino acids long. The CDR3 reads CATMRTGADNSPLHF. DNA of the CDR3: TGTGCCACCATGCGGACAGGGGCCGATAATTCACCCCTCCACTTT.

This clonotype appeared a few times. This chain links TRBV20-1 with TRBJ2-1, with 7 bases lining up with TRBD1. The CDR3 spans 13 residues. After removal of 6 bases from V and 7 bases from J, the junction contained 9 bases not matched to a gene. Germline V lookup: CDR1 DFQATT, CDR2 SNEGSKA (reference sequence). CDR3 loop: CSAYRGRGNEQFF. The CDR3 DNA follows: TGCAGTGCCTACAGGGGTCGAGGTAATGAGCAGTTCTTC.

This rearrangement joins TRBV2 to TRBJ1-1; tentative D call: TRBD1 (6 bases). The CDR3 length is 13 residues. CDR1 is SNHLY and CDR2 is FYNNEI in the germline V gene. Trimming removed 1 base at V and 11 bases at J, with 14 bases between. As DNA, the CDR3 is TGTGCCAGCAGTGAAGGAACAGGGAACGGTGCTTTCTTT. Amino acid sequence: CASSEGTGNGAFF.

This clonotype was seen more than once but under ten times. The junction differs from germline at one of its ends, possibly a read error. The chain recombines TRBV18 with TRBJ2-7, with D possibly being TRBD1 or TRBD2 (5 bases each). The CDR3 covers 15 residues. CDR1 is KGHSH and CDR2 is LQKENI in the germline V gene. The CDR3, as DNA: TGTGCCAGCTCACCATCCGGACGGGACGGGTACGGGCAGTACTTC. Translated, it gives CASSPSGRDGYGQYF.

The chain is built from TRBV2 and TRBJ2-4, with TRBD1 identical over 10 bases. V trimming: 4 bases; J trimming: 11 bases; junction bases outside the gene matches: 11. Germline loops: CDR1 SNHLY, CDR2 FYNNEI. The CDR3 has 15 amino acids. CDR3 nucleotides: TGTGCCAGCAGTGTTGAGGGACAGGGGTTTGACGTTCAGTACTTC. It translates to CASSVEGQGFDVQYF.

The CDR3 spells CSVVLAGSTDTQYF. The CDR3 coding sequence is TGCAGCGTCGTACTAGCGGGGAGCACAGATACGCAGTATTTT. V usage is TRBV29-1 and J usage is TRBJ2-3, with 10 nucleotides matching TRBD2. The CDR3 totals 14 residues. The germline CDR1 and CDR2 sequences are SQVTM and ANQGSEA. V lost 6 bases, J lost 0 bases, and 3 bases stayed unmatched.

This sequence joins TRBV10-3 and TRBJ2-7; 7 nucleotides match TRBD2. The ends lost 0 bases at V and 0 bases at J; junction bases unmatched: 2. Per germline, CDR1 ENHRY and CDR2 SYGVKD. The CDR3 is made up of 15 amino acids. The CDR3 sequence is CAISESGGSSYEQYF. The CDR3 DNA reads TGTGCCATCAGTGAGTCGGGAGGGAGCTCCTACGAGCAGTACTTC.